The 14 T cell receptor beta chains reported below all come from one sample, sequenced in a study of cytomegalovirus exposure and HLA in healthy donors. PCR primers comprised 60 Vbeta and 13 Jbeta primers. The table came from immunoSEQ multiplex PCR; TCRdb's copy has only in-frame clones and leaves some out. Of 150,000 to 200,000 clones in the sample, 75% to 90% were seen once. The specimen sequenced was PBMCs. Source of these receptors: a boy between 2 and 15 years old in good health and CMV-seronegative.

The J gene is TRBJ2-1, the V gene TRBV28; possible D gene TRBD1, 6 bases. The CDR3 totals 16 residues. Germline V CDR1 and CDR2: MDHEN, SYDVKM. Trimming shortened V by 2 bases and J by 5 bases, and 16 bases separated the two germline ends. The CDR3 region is CASSLPVGTTHNEQFF. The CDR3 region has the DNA TGTGCCAGCAGTTTACCCGTCGGGACAACCCACAATGAGCAGTTCTTC.

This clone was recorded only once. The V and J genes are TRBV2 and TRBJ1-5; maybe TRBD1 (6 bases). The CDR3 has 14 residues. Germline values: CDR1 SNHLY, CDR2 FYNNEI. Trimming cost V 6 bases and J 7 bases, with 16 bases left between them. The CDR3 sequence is CASSLPGERQPQHF. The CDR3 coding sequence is TGTGCCAGCAGCCTCCCAGGGGAGAGACAGCCCCAGCATTTT.

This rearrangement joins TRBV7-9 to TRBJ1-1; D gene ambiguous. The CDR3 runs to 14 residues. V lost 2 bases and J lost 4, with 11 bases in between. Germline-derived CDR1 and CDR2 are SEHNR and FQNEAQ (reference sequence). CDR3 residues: CASSLLEGGTEAFF. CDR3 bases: TGTGCCAGCAGCTTACTAGAAGGAGGCACTGAAGCTTTCTTT.

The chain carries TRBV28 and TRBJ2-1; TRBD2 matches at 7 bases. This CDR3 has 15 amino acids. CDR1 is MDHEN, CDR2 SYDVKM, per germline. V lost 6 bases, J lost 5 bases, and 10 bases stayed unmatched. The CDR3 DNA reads TGTGCCAGCAGCGCCCCCGGGCGGGAGAACAATGAGCAGTTCTTC. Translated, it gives CASSAPGRENNEQFF. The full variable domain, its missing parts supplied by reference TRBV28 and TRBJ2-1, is DVKVTQSSRYLVKRTGEKVFLECVQDMDHENMFWYRQDPGLGLRLIYFSYDVKMKEKGDIPEGYSVSREKKERFSLILESASTNQTSMYLCASSAPGRENNEQFFGPGTRLTVL.

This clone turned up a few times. CDR3 bases: TGTGCCAGCAGTTCCCTACGACAGACAGCCTCCTACGAGCAGTACTTC. Its protein is CASSSLRQTASYEQYF. The chain recombines TRBV6-5 with TRBJ2-7; D perhaps matches TRBD1 (5 bases). CDR3 size: 16 residues. Germline CDR1 is MNHEY and CDR2 is SVGAGI. The V end was cut by 4 bases, the J end by 0 bases, with 16 bases between.

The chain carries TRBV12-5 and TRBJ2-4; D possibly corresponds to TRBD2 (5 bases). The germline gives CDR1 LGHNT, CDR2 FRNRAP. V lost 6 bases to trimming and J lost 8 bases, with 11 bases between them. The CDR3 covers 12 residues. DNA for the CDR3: TGTGCTAGTGGCTCAGGCGGGTACATTCAGTACTTC. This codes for CASGSGGYIQYF.

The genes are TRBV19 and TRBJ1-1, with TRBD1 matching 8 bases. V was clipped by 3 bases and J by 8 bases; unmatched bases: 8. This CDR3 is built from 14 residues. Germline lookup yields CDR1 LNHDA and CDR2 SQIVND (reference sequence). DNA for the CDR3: TGTGCCAGTAGTATCTTGGACAGGGAATACGAAGCTTTCTTT. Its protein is CASSILDREYEAFF.

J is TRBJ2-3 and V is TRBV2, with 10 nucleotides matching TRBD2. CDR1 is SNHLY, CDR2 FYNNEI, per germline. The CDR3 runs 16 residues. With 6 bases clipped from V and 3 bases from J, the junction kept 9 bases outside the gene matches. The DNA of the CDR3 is TGTGCCAGCAGCGTGGGGCTAGCGGGGGCTACAGATACGCAGTATTTT. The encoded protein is CASSVGLAGATDTQYF.

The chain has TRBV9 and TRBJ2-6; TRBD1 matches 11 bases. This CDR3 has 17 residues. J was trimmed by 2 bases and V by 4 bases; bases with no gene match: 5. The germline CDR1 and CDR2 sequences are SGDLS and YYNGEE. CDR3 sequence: CASSPGQGAAGANVLTF. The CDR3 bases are TGTGCCAGCAGCCCCGGACAGGGGGCGGCTGGGGCCAACGTCCTGACTTTC. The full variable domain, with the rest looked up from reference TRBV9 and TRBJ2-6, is DSGVTQTPKHLITATGQRVTLRCSPRSGDLSVYWYQQSLDQGLQFLIQYYNGEERAKGNILERFSAQQFPDLHSELNLSSLELGDSALYFCASSPGQGAAGANVLTFGAGSRLTVL.

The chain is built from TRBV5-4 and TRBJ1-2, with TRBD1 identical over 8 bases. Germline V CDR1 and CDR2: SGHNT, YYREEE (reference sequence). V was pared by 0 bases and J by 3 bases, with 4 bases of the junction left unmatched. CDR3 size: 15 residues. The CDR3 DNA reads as TGTGCCAGCAGCTTGGTGGCAGGGGGCGACTATGGCTACACCTTC. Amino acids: CASSLVAGGDYGYTF.

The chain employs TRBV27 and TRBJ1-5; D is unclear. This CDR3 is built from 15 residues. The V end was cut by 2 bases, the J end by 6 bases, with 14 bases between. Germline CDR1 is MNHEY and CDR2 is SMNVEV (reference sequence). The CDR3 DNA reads TGTGCCAGCAGTTTAAAATATCGTCTTTTTCAGCCCCAGCATTTT. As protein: CASSLKYRLFQPQHF.

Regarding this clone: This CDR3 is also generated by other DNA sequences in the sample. CDR3 nucleotides: TGTGCCAGCAGCTTTCGTAACACTGAAGCTTTCTTT. Its translation is CASSFRNTEAFF. The V and J genes are TRBV11-2 and TRBJ1-1; D uncertain. The CDR3 contains 12 residues. The V and J ends lost 3 bases and 2 bases respectively, with 4 bases between them. In germline, CDR1 is SGHAT, CDR2 FQNNGV.

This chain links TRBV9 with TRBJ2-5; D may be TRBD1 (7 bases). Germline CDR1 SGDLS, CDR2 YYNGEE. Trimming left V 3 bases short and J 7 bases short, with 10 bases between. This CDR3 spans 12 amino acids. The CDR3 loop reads CASSAGGGTQYF. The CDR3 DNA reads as TGTGCCAGCAGCGCAGGGGGAGGGACCCAGTACTTC.

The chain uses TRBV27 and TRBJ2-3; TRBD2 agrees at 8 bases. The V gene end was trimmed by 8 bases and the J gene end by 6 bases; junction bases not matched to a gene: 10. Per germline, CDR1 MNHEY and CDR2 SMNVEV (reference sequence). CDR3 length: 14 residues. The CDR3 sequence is CASRRGGQRDTQYF. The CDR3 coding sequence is TGTGCCAGCCGTCGGGGGGGGCAACGGGATACGCAGTATTTT.